These 15 T cell receptor beta chains were all obtained from the same sample, sequenced in a study of CXCR3-negative and CXCR3-positive naive CD8 T cells. Study-level results: Higher TRB CDR3 hydrophobicity marked CXCR3-positive naive cells relative to CXCR3-negative naive cells.

UMI labels and 5' RACE were used to prepare the TRB cDNA libraries. TCRdb re-called the 5' RACE reads; one entry per CDR3 protein, DNA not given. This sample's clone table lists about 150,000 distinct CDR3 sequences. These receptors are not linked to any known antigen. Material: naive CXCR3+ CD8+ T cells from blood. The subset is: CD45RO-CCR7+CD27+CD95- naive CD8+ T cells expressing CXCR3 (TNR3+). These receptors were obtained from a human donor in good health. Some clones in this sample may be carry-over from other donors' samples.

The chain links TRBV4-3 to TRBJ2-7; TCRdb calls TRBD2, which cannot be checked without DNA. Germline V gene lookup returns CDR1 LGHNA and CDR2 YSLEER. This CDR3 has 16 amino acids. Here the CDR3 reads CASSQDGTSGGYEQYF.

J is TRBJ1-1 and V is TRBV9. The CDR3 covers 14 residues. Germline V lookup: CDR1 SGDLS, CDR2 YYNGEE. The CDR3 spells CASSVGGGRGEAFF. Filled out from reference TRBV9 and TRBJ1-1, the complete variable domain reads DSGVTQTPKHLITATGQRVTLRCSPRSGDLSVYWYQQSLDQGLQFLIQYYNGEERAKGNILERFSAQQFPDLHSELNLSSLELGDSALYFCASSVGGGRGEAFFGQGTRLTVV.

CDR3 residues: CASSPGDEQYF. The chain is built from TRBV18 and TRBJ2-7. In germline, CDR1 is KGHSH, CDR2 LQKENI. CDR3 length: 11 amino acids. The whole variable domain, filled in from reference TRBV18 and TRBJ2-7, reads NAGVMQNPRHLVRRRGQEARLRCSPMKGHSHVYWYRQLPEEGLKFMVYLQKENIIDESGMPKERFSAEFPKEGPSILRIQQVVRGDSAAYFCASSPGDEQYFGPGTRLTVT.

The chain is built from TRBV2 and TRBJ2-5; TCRdb's D gene call, TRBD1, goes unchecked for lack of DNA. In germline, CDR1 is SNHLY, CDR2 FYNNEI. The CDR3 sequence is 13 residues long. The chain's CDR3 is CAGGGPLEETQYF.

The gene calls are TRBV5-1 and TRBJ2-1; TCRdb selects TRBD1, and the lack of DNA leaves this call unchecked. The germline CDR1 and CDR2 sequences are SGHRS and YFSETQ. The CDR3 contains 14 residues. CDR3 in amino acids: CASSSGDNHNEQFF.

V usage is TRBV7-2 and J usage is TRBJ2-3; the D gene TCRdb calls, TRBD2, cannot be checked with no DNA. The CDR3 loop spans 18 amino acids. Looked up from germline, CDR1 is SGHTA and CDR2 is FQGNSA. The CDR3 region is CASSSGLAGGRVTDTQYF.

The chain joins TRBV7-8 to TRBJ2-1; the D call of TRBD1 rests on TCRdb alone, since no DNA is present to check it. Germline CDR1 is SGHVS and CDR2 is FQNEAQ. The CDR3 loop spans 14 amino acids. This chain's CDR3 is CASSLEDRSGEQFF.

The chain is built from TRBV7-2 and TRBJ1-1. The CDR3 sequence is 12 residues long. The V gene's germline CDR1 is SGHTA and CDR2 FQGNSA. The CDR3 sequence is CASSLGFTEAFF.

The chain carries TRBV6-5 and TRBJ1-5; as DNA is missing, the TRBD1 call by TCRdb cannot be tested. This CDR3 spans 14 amino acids. From germline, CDR1 is MNHEY and CDR2 SVGAGI. This chain's CDR3 is CASRTGPSNQPQHF.

The chain combines TRBV20-1 with TRBJ1-2; without DNA, the TCRdb call of TRBD1 cannot be checked. This CDR3 region has 15 residues. CDR1 is DFQATT, CDR2 SNEGSKA, per germline (reference sequence). CDR3 sequence reads: CSARQTGGEDYGYTF.

V and J are TRBV15 and TRBJ1-5. Germline CDR1 is LNHNV and CDR2 is YYDKDF (reference sequence). The CDR3 loop spans 15 amino acids. The CDR3 loop is CATSRGGGGNQPQHF.

The chain uses TRBV15 and TRBJ1-5. CDR3 size: 13 residues. Per germline, CDR1 LNHNV and CDR2 YYDKDF (reference sequence). The CDR3 here is CATSRDGEQPQHF.

The gene calls are TRBV4-3 and TRBJ2-1; TCRdb's D call of TRBD1 is untestable without DNA. The V gene's germline CDR1 is LGHNA and CDR2 YSLEER. The CDR3 runs 16 residues. The CDR3 here is CASSQDRAVGYNEQFF.

The chain employs TRBV29-1 and TRBJ1-2. The CDR3 spans 15 residues. Germline CDR1 is SQVTM and CDR2 is ANQGSEA. CDR3 amino acids: CSVGVGGELNYGYTF.

This rearrangement joins TRBV7-9 to TRBJ2-6; lacking DNA, the TRBD1 call made by TCRdb goes unchecked. Germline lookup yields CDR1 SEHNR and CDR2 FQNEAQ (reference sequence). This CDR3 is built from 15 residues. The CDR3 reads CASSYLSRVSNVLTF.